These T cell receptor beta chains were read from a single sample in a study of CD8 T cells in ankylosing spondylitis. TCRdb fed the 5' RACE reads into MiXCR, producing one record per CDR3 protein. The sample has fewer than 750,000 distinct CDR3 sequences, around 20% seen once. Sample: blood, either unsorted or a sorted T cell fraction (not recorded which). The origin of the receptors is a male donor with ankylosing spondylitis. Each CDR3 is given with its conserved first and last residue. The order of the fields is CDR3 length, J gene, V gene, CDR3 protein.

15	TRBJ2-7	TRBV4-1	CASSQGGPGTYEQYF
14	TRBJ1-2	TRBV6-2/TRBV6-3	CASSYRQDTYGYTF
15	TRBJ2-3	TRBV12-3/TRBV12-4	CDSSPGTVSTDTQYF
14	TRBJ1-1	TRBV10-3	CAISEFVTTTEAFF
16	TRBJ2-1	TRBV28	CASSLLGTGGNNEQFF
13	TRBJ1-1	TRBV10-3	CAISPRDITEAFF
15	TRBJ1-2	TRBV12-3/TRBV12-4	CASSRGGTGEDGYTF
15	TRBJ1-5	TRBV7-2	CASSLGDSLNQPQHF
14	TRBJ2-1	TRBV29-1	CSVPRTGDYNEQFF
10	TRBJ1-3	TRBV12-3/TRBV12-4	CATRGRTIYF
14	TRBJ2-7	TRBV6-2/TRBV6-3	CASSFSRFSYEQYF
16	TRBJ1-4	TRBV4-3	CASSHLTGTASEKLFF
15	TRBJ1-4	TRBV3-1	CASSRSRATNEKLFF